This T cell receptor beta chain was retrieved from a study of blood T cell repertoires in COVID-19. The length of the CDR3 is 14 residues. Trimming left V 6 bases short and J 3 bases short, with 12 bases between. Germline values: CDR1 MNHEY, CDR2 SVGAGI. Methods used by the authors: Researchers report that nucleated cell counts were estimated from reference gene primer amplification. Repertoires were generated with immunoSEQ multiplex PCR, while TCRdb's copy carries only in-frame clones and drops some. V, J and clone size are taken as reported in that table, and D and trimming were inferred from the DNA itself. Of 200,000 to 300,000 clones detected, approximately 84% appear once; the ten largest clones hold about 4%.

This clonotype was sampled from a man over 45 with acute or convalescent COVID-19. The sequenced material came from peripheral blood. This chain joins TRBV6-5 and TRBJ1-5; D is possibly TRBD1 (6 bases). CDR3 amino acids: CASSPQGHNQPQHF. The DNA for the CDR3 is TGTGCCAGCAGCCCACAGGGACACAATCAGCCCCAGCATTTT.